What follows are 28 T cell receptor beta chains derived from one specimen sequenced in a study of cytomegalovirus exposure and HLA in healthy donors. Primers for the PCR totalled 60 Vbeta and 13 Jbeta. Some clones are missing from TCRdb's copy, which holds only in-frame ones; the method was immunoSEQ multiplex PCR. The sample lists around 190,000 clones, roughly 79% occurring once. Sample: PBMCs. All receptors derive from a woman aged 18-29 years in good health and CMV-seronegative.

This sequence joins TRBV11-2 and TRBJ1-4; D uncertain. From germline, CDR1 is SGHAT and CDR2 FQNNGV. The CDR3 runs to 12 residues. V was shortened by 5 bases and J by 7 bases, with 8 bases between the two germline ends. The chain's CDR3 is CASSKTGEKLFF. The DNA of the CDR3 is TGTGCCAGCAGCAAGACTGGTGAAAAACTGTTTTTT.

This chain uses TRBV25-1 with TRBJ1-1; weak D call: TRBD1 (6 bases). CDR1 is MGHDK, CDR2 SYGVNS, per germline. V was shortened by 5 bases and J by 5 bases, with 9 bases between the two germline ends. The CDR3 is made up of 12 amino acids. The DNA of the CDR3 is TGTGCCAGCAGTCAGGGGTTTACTGAAGCTTTCTTT. Translation gives CASSQGFTEAFF. The full variable domain, in which reference TRBV25-1 and TRBJ1-1 provide the parts outside the CDR3, is EADIYQTPRYLVIGTGKKITLECSQTMGHDKMYWYQQDPGMELHLIHYSYGVNSTEKGDLSSESTVSRIRTEHFPLTLESARPSHTSQYLCASSQGFTEAFFGQGTRLTVV.

The chain links TRBV19 to TRBJ1-1; 11 bases map to TRBD1. Germline loops: CDR1 LNHDA, CDR2 SQIVND (reference sequence). The CDR3 extends over 18 amino acids. V was pared by 4 bases and J by 1 base, with 11 bases of the junction left unmatched. As DNA, the CDR3 is TGTGCCAGTAGTACGGGGACAGGGGGATATTTACCGAACACTGAAGCTTTCTTT. It specifies CASSTGTGGYLPNTEAFF.

CDR3 protein: CASSIRAGGADTQYF. CDR3 sequence (DNA): TGTGCCAGTAGTATACGTGCGGGAGGGGCGGATACGCAGTATTTT. The chain is built from TRBV19 and TRBJ2-3, with 9 bases that match TRBD2. The CDR3 length is 15 residues. The V gene's germline CDR1 is LNHDA and CDR2 SQIVND (reference sequence). J gave up 6 bases and V 2 bases, and 6 bases lay outside the gene matches.

The chain links TRBV7-2 to TRBJ2-7, with 9 bases that match TRBD2. Germline CDR1 is SGHTA and CDR2 is FQGNSA. This CDR3 comprises 16 residues. V trimming: 5 bases; J trimming: 3 bases; junction bases outside the gene matches: 11. The chain's CDR3 is CASSRTSLLAGYEQYF. The CDR3 DNA is TGTGCCAGCAGCCGGACTAGCCTACTAGCGGGCTACGAGCAGTACTTC.

The chain uses TRBV5-1 and TRBJ1-1, with a tentative D call TRBD1 (5 bases). The CDR3 consists of 13 residues. The germline V gene encodes CDR1 SGHRS and CDR2 YFSETQ. The V end was cut by 4 bases, the J end by 1 base, with 8 bases between. The CDR3 is CASSRGRNTEAFF. As DNA, the CDR3 is TGCGCCAGCAGCCGGGGGAGGAACACTGAAGCTTTCTTT.

The chain recombines TRBV28 with TRBJ2-7; D possibly corresponds to TRBD1 (6 bases). This CDR3 has 14 residues. V lost 10 bases and J 3 bases, leaving 19 bases between the germline ends. Per germline, CDR1 MDHEN and CDR2 SYDVKM. In nucleotides, the CDR3 is TGTGCCATCAAGTCCGGGACATCAAACTACGAGCAGTACTTC. Translating it yields CAIKSGTSNYEQYF.

The chain combines TRBV5-8 with TRBJ1-1, with 10 bases lining up with TRBD1. In germline, CDR1 is SGHTS, CDR2 YDEGEE. Trimming took 2 bases from V and 1 from J; bases not matched to a gene: 8. The CDR3 is 17 residues long. CDR3 residues: CASSFRDRGYENTEAFF. The CDR3 DNA is TGTGCCAGCAGCTTTAGGGACAGGGGATACGAGAACACTGAAGCTTTCTTT.

The chain recombines TRBV6-6 with TRBJ1-5, with 9 bases lining up with TRBD1. This CDR3 has 16 residues. Per germline, CDR1 MNHNY and CDR2 SVGAGI (reference sequence). V lost 3 bases to trimming and J lost 0 bases; unmatched junction nucleotides: 3. The chain's CDR3 is CASSYTTGGSNQPQHF. DNA for the CDR3: TGTGCCAGCAGTTATACGACAGGGGGTAGCAATCAGCCCCAGCATTTT.

The CDR3 DNA follows: TGTGCCAGCACACCGGGGGGCGGGGAGCTGTTTTTT. Residues: CASTPGGGELFF. The rearrangement uses TRBV6-6 and TRBJ2-2; 7 nucleotides align to TRBD2. This CDR3 is 12 amino acids long. CDR1 MNHNY and CDR2 SVGAGI come from the germline V gene (reference sequence). The trim removed 7 bases at V and 7 bases at J, leaving 3 bases unmatched.

The V gene is TRBV7-2, the J gene TRBJ2-7; TRBD2 is a possible D gene (6 bases). The CDR3 is 15 residues long. Germline-derived CDR1 and CDR2 are SGHTA and FQGNSA. V gave up 5 bases and J gave up 2 bases, with 16 bases separating them. In DNA, the CDR3 is TGTGCCAGCAGCCCCTTCGTGGGGGGTACCTACGAGCAGTACTTC. It encodes CASSPFVGGTYEQYF.

The chain has TRBV2 and TRBJ1-2; 9 nucleotides line up with TRBD1. The germline CDR1 and CDR2 sequences are SNHLY and FYNNEI. The CDR3 loop spans 13 amino acids. The junction had 4 bases not matched to a gene; V was cut back by 5 bases and J by 6 bases. CDR3 in DNA: TGTGCCAGCAGTTTCACAGGGGGCGATGGCTACACCTTC. It specifies CASSFTGGDGYTF. Combining the CDR3 with reference TRBV2 and TRBJ1-2 gives the whole variable domain EPEVTQTPSHQVTQMGQEVILRCVPISNHLYFYWYRQILGQKVEFLVSFYNNEISEKSEIFDDQFSVERPDGSNFTLKIRSTKLEDSAMYFCASSFTGGDGYTFGSGTRLTVV.

The rearrangement uses TRBV19 and TRBJ2-5; TRBD2 matches 9 bases. This CDR3 contains 16 residues. From germline, CDR1 is LNHDA and CDR2 SQIVND (reference sequence). Losses at the gene ends were 7 bases for V and 3 bases for J; bases not matched to a gene: 12. The CDR3 DNA is TGTGCCAGTATTGACACCAAGCGCGGGGGGGAAGAGACCCAGTACTTC. Translation: CASIDTKRGGEETQYF.

The genes are TRBV5-1 and TRBJ1-2, with a tentative D call TRBD1 (6 bases). With 4 bases removed from V and 4 bases from J, the gap between germline ends came to 11 bases. This CDR3 spans 13 amino acids. Per the germline V gene, CDR1 is SGHRS and CDR2 is YFSETQ. CDR3: CASSRGGPYGYTF. In DNA form, the CDR3 reads TGCGCCAGCAGCCGCGGGGGGCCCTATGGCTACACCTTC.

This chain links TRBV28 with TRBJ1-4; D remains ambiguous. CDR3 length: 14 amino acids. Between the trimmed V and J ends, which lost 7 bases and 7 bases, there was a span of 16 bases. Per the germline V gene, CDR1 is MDHEN and CDR2 is SYDVKM. The CDR3 loop reads CASTRFGVPEKLFF. The CDR3 region has the DNA TGTGCCAGCACTCGATTCGGGGTCCCTGAAAAACTGTTTTTT. Together with reference TRBV28 and TRBJ1-4, the CDR3 gives the full variable domain: DVKVTQSSRYLVKRTGEKVFLECVQDMDHENMFWYRQDPGLGLRLIYFSYDVKMKEKGDIPEGYSVSREKKERFSLILESASTNQTSMYLCASTRFGVPEKLFFGSGTQLSVL.

The genes are TRBV5-1 and TRBJ2-7, with a possible D match to TRBD1 (5 bases). V was cut by 2 bases and J by 0 bases, with 12 bases left in between. CDR1 and CDR2 (germline): SGHRS, YFSETQ. The CDR3 has 15 residues. CDR3 amino acids: CASSFKDTNSYEQYF. The CDR3 coding sequence is TGCGCCAGCAGCTTTAAGGACACCAACTCCTACGAGCAGTACTTC.

This rearrangement joins TRBV29-1 to TRBJ2-1; D is possibly TRBD1 (5 bases). Germline V CDR1 and CDR2: SQVTM, ANQGSEA. The CDR3 is made up of 13 amino acids. Trimming pared 6 bases from V and 0 bases from J, leaving 9 bases between. The CDR3 coding sequence is TGCAGCGTCCTCAGGGACTCCTACAATGAGCAGTTCTTC. Encoded protein: CSVLRDSYNEQFF.

The chain links TRBV5-8 to TRBJ2-7; TRBD2 matches 7 bases. V trimming: 1 base; J trimming: 9 bases; junction bases outside the gene matches: 7. Germline V gene data show CDR1 as SGHTS and CDR2 as YDEGEE. The CDR3 contains 13 residues. In nucleotides, the CDR3 is TGTGCCAGCAGCTTGCGGACATCGGGAGGGCAGTACTTC. Translation: CASSLRTSGGQYF.

The chain employs TRBV27 and TRBJ1-4; TRBD1 matches at 8 bases. The CDR3 totals 16 residues. V lost 2 bases to trimming and J lost 8 bases; unmatched junction nucleotides: 10. CDR1 and CDR2 from the germline V gene are MNHEY and SMNVEV (reference sequence). CDR3 region: CASSLNARTGREKLFF. CDR3 sequence (DNA): TGTGCCAGCAGTTTAAACGCGAGGACAGGGCGCGAAAAACTGTTTTTT. Using reference TRBV27 and TRBJ1-4 for the parts outside the CDR3, the full variable domain is EAQVTQNPRYLITVTGKKLTVTCSQNMNHEYMSWYRQDPGLGLRQIYYSMNVEVTDKGDVPEGYKVSRKEKRNFPLILESPSPNQTSLYFCASSLNARTGREKLFFGSGTQLSVL.

V gene TRBV5-1 combines with J gene TRBJ1-1; D unresolved. The CDR3 has 16 amino acids. CDR1 SGHRS and CDR2 YFSETQ come from the germline V gene. The V and J ends lost 4 bases and 1 base respectively, with 17 bases between them. CDR3: CASSPPWIGGNTEAFF. In DNA, the CDR3 is TGCGCCAGCAGCCCCCCCTGGATAGGCGGGAACACTGAAGCTTTCTTT.

This chain uses TRBV28 with TRBJ2-5; TRBD2 matches 11 bases. CDR1 and CDR2 from the germline V gene are MDHEN and SYDVKM. V lost 5 bases to trimming and J lost 4 bases; unmatched junction nucleotides: 12. The CDR3 contains 17 residues. The CDR3 DNA sequence: TGTGCCAGCAGTGAAATTCGAGTTAGCGGGAGGGGAGAGACCCAGTACTTC. Translation gives CASSEIRVSGRGETQYF. The full variable domain, rest sourced from reference TRBV28 and TRBJ2-5, is DVKVTQSSRYLVKRTGEKVFLECVQDMDHENMFWYRQDPGLGLRLIYFSYDVKMKEKGDIPEGYSVSREKKERFSLILESASTNQTSMYLCASSEIRVSGRGETQYFGPGTRLLVL.

The chain uses TRBV30 and TRBJ2-3; 7 bases fit TRBD2. V shed 1 base and J 2 bases; nucleotides not matched to a gene: 9. CDR1 GTSNPN and CDR2 SVGIG come from the germline V gene (reference sequence). The CDR3 is 16 amino acids. In DNA form, the CDR3 reads TGTGCCTGGAGTGGAAAAGGGAGGGTGATCACAGATACGCAGTATTTT. Translated, it gives CAWSGKGRVITDTQYF.

The CDR3 protein is CASTWTGADTQYF. The CDR3 DNA reads TGCGCCAGCACCTGGACAGGGGCAGATACGCAGTATTTT. The genes are TRBV5-1 and TRBJ2-3; 9 positions agree with TRBD1. J lost 4 bases, V lost 6 bases, and 3 bases had no gene match. Germline V CDR1 and CDR2: SGHRS, YFSETQ. The length of the CDR3 is 13 residues. Full variable domain (rest looked up from reference TRBV5-1 and TRBJ2-3): KAGVTQTPRYLIKTRGQQVTLSCSPISGHRSVSWYQQTPGQGLQFLFEYFSETQRNKGNFPGRFSGRQFSNSRSEMNVSTLELGDSALYLCASTWTGADTQYFGPGTRLTVL.

V and J are TRBV9 and TRBJ1-1, with TRBD1 matching over 8 bases. Trimming at V came to 1 base and at J to 7 bases, leaving 9 bases not matched to a gene. The CDR3 consists of 15 residues. Germline V lookup: CDR1 SGDLS, CDR2 YYNGEE. Written as DNA, the CDR3 is TGTGCCAGCAGCGTACCCCCCCAGGGGGCAAGTGAAGCTTTCTTT. It yields the protein CASSVPPQGASEAFF.

The chain's CDR3 is CASSRRGIGTEAFF. The CDR3 region has the DNA TGTGCCAGCAGCCGCAGGGGAATTGGCACTGAAGCTTTCTTT. V gene TRBV5-4 combines with J gene TRBJ1-1; weak D call: TRBD1 (6 bases). Germline loops: CDR1 SGHNT, CDR2 YYREEE (reference sequence). The CDR3 sequence is 14 residues long. V shed 4 bases and J shed 4 bases, with 14 bases lying between them.

The chain joins TRBV7-6 to TRBJ2-6, with a possible D match to TRBD1 (5 bases). Trimming shortened V by 1 base and J by 0 bases, and 13 bases separated the two germline ends. The germline V gene has CDR1 SGHVS and CDR2 FNYEAQ. The CDR3 is made up of 18 amino acids. For the CDR3, the DNA is TGTGCCAGCAGCTTAGAAACAGGAACGAGCTCTGGGGCCAACGTCCTGACTTTC. This encodes CASSLETGTSSGANVLTF. Based on the CDR3 plus reference TRBV7-6 and TRBJ2-6, the full variable domain is GAGVSQSPRYKVTKRGQDVALRCDPISGHVSLYWYRQALGQGPEFLTYFNYEAQQDKSGLPNDRFSAERPEGSISTLTIQRTEQRDSAMYRCASSLETGTSSGANVLTFGAGSRLTVL.

The V and J genes are TRBV4-2 and TRBJ2-7; 9 bases fit TRBD1. CDR3 size: 16 residues. With 2 bases clipped from V and 5 bases from J, the junction kept 10 bases outside the gene matches. Germline loops: CDR1 LGHNA, CDR2 YNFKEQ. CDR3 sequence: CASSQTGGTGTNEQYF. CDR3 DNA: TGTGCCAGCAGCCAAACTGGGGGGACAGGGACGAACGAGCAGTACTTC.

The rearrangement joins TRBV6-5 to TRBJ2-7; 10 bases match TRBD1. The CDR3 has 14 amino acids. With V trimmed by 5 bases and J by 6 bases, 7 bases remained unmatched. In germline, CDR1 is MNHEY, CDR2 SVGAGI. Written as DNA, the CDR3 is TGTGCCAGCAGTCAACGACAGGGGGCCATCGAGCAGTACTTC. This codes for CASSQRQGAIEQYF.